The 3 T cell receptor beta chains listed next were all sequenced from one sample in a study of post-analysis software for immune sequencing data. The study's findings and limits: With TRBV5-6, TRBV5-1 and TRBV20-1 included, about 5 TRBV segments were more frequent in patients than in controls.

What these receptors recognize is not known. Presence of unique molecular identifiers characterized the TCR beta cDNA libraries. TCRdb re-called the PCR reads through MiXCR, storing one row per CDR3 protein. The table shows about 810,000 distinct CDR3 sequences, with roughly half occurring only once. Material: blood. The receptors derive from a girl aged 5-17 years with multiple sclerosis.

The rearrangement uses TRBV5-1 and TRBJ2-3; D possibly corresponds to TRBD2 (5 bases). V was trimmed by 0 bases and J by 0 bases, leaving 14 bases between them. CDR1 and CDR2 from the germline V gene are SGHRS and YFSETQ. The CDR3 consists of 17 residues. The CDR3 loop is CASSLAVGGSSTDTQYF. The DNA of the CDR3 is TGCGCCAGCAGCTTGGCCGTGGGTGGGAGCAGCACAGATACGCAGTATTTT. The whole variable domain, remainder taken from reference TRBV5-1 and TRBJ2-3, is KAGVTQTPRYLIKTRGQQVTLSCSPISGHRSVSWYQQTPGQGLQFLFEYFSETQRNKGNFPGRFSGRQFSNSRSEMNVSTLELGDSALYLCASSLAVGGSSTDTQYFGPGTRLTVL.

The chain combines TRBV7-3 with TRBJ1-2, with 9 bases matching TRBD1. The CDR3 has 15 residues. V lost 4 bases to trimming and J lost 5 bases; unmatched junction nucleotides: 8. CDR1 is SGHTA, CDR2 FQGTGA, per germline. The CDR3 reads CASSSEGTGLYGYTF. CDR3 coding DNA: TGTGCCAGCAGCTCGGAAGGGACAGGGCTATATGGCTACACCTTC.

The CDR3 coding sequence is TGTGCCAGCCATGGGATTACTAATGAAAAACTGTTTTTT. Its translation is CASHGITNEKLFF. This chain uses TRBV2 with TRBJ1-4; no clear D gene. CDR1 is SNHLY and CDR2 is FYNNEI in the germline V gene. The CDR3 runs to 13 residues. Trimming removed 8 bases from V and 2 bases from J, with 9 bases in between.